Following are 19 T cell receptor beta chains from one sample sequenced in a study of shared clonotypes between healthy human individuals. Measured with immunoSEQ multiplex PCR; TCRdb has only the in-frame clones, and not every one. This table has some 2,500,000 clones, roughly 90% appearing once. The material sequenced was naive CD4+ T cells from PBMCs. Subset denoted: CD45RA+ positively selected. The receptors were sampled from a man aged 18 to 29 in good health. Some clones in this sample may be carry-over from other donors' samples.

The chain employs TRBV7-8 and TRBJ2-5; D possibly corresponds to TRBD2 (5 bases). CDR1 SGHVS and CDR2 FQNEAQ come from the germline V gene. The ends were cut back, 4 bases at V and 11 bases at J, with 20 bases in the middle. The CDR3 covers 14 residues. The CDR3 reads CASSSPPVEGRQYF. In DNA form, the CDR3 reads TGTGCCAGCAGCTCACCTCCCGTTGAGGGAAGACAGTACTTC. The full variable domain, with the rest looked up from reference TRBV7-8 and TRBJ2-5, is GAGVSQSPRYKVAKRGQDVALRCDPISGHVSLFWYQQALGQGPEFLTYFQNEAQLDKSGLPSDRFFAERPEGSVSTLKIQRTQQEDSAVYLCASSSPPVEGRQYFGPGTRLLVL.

The V and J genes are TRBV5-1 and TRBJ2-7; D is unclear. Germline CDR1 reads SGHRS; CDR2 reads YFSETQ. CDR3 length: 12 amino acids. The V gene lost 1 base and the J gene lost 7 bases, with 9 bases spanning the gap. In nucleotides, the CDR3 is TGCGCCAGCAGCTTGCCAGCGTGGGAGCAGTACTTC. Protein: CASSLPAWEQYF.

This rearrangement joins TRBV28 to TRBJ2-3; D may correspond to TRBD1 or TRBD2 (5 bases each). Germline CDR1 MDHEN, CDR2 SYDVKM. This CDR3 is built from 15 residues. Trimming stripped 6 bases from V and 5 bases from J, with 18 bases between. In DNA form, the CDR3 reads TGTGCCAGCAGCGACGGGACCCTTAATGGAGATACGCAGTATTTT. Translating gives CASSDGTLNGDTQYF.

V gene TRBV7-9 combines with J gene TRBJ1-4, with D hard to call. V dropped 2 bases and J dropped 0 bases, with 13 bases sitting between them. The CDR3 sequence is 17 residues long. Germline V gene sequence: CDR1 SEHNR, CDR2 FQNEAQ (reference sequence). Written as DNA, the CDR3 is TGTGCCAGCAGCTTACGGTACATCGGAACAACTAATGAAAAACTGTTTTTT. Its protein is CASSLRYIGTTNEKLFF.

This chain links TRBV7-9 with TRBJ2-5; 9 nucleotides agree with TRBD2. The CDR3 is made up of 15 amino acids. V lost 1 base to trimming and J lost 5 bases; unmatched junction nucleotides: 5. CDR1 and CDR2 from the germline V gene are SEHNR and FQNEAQ (reference sequence). The CDR3 is CASSLGGRAEETQYF. The CDR3 DNA sequence: TGTGCCAGCAGCTTAGGCGGGAGGGCCGAGGAGACCCAGTACTTC.

Turning to this clone: A read error may account for a junction end that differs from germline. The V and J genes are TRBV27 and TRBJ1-2; D not certain. This CDR3 contains 14 residues. Per the germline V gene, CDR1 is MNHEY and CDR2 is SMNVEV (reference sequence). Here the CDR3 DNA reads TGTGCCAGCAGTCCCAATCGACCAGGCGGGAGGGTTTACTTC. Protein: CASSPNRPGGRVYF.

This sequence joins TRBV6-6 and TRBJ2-1; the D gene could be TRBD1 or TRBD2 (5 bases each). Per germline, CDR1 MNHNY and CDR2 SVGAGI (reference sequence). The CDR3 is 13 residues long. V was shortened by 5 bases and J by 7 bases, with 12 bases between the two germline ends. The CDR3 spells CASSGPGANEQFF. In DNA, the CDR3 is TGTGCCAGCAGTGGGCCCGGGGCAAATGAGCAGTTCTTC.

J is TRBJ2-1 and V is TRBV13; D is unclear. V lost 6 bases to trimming and J lost 8 bases, with 14 bases between them. CDR1 PRHDT and CDR2 FYEKMQ come from the germline V gene (reference sequence). This CDR3 is built from 13 residues. In nucleotides, the CDR3 is TGTGCCAGCAGTCATTCTTCGGTCGATGAGCAGTTCTTC. It encodes CASSHSSVDEQFF.

Only a few counts were recorded for this clone. Other DNA sequences from this sample encode an identical CDR3 as well. The rearrangement uses TRBV9 and TRBJ1-1, with D hard to call. The CDR3 is 14 residues long. V lost 0 bases and J 1 base, leaving 7 bases between the germline ends. Germline CDR1 reads SGDLS; CDR2 reads YYNGEE. CDR3 in amino acids: CASSVAIENTEAFF. The CDR3 nucleotides read TGTGCCAGCAGCGTAGCCATAGAGAACACTGAAGCTTTCTTT.

The CDR3 loop is CASSRLAGGPNEQFF. CDR3 sequence (DNA): TGTGCCAGCAGCCGACTAGCGGGAGGGCCCAATGAGCAGTTCTTC. This sequence joins TRBV11-2 and TRBJ2-1; TRBD2 matches 14 bases. V dropped 5 bases and J dropped 6; count of bases not matched to a gene: 3. The CDR3 is 15 amino acids. Germline CDR1 SGHAT, CDR2 FQNNGV.

The genes are TRBV9 and TRBJ2-1, with 12 bases matching TRBD1. The V gene end was trimmed by 0 bases and the J gene end by 0 bases; junction bases not matched to a gene: 22. The CDR3 extends over 24 amino acids. Looked up from germline, CDR1 is SGDLS and CDR2 is YYNGEE. This chain's CDR3 is CASSVGQGQGASGSLPSSYNEQFF. CDR3 coding DNA: TGTGCCAGCAGCGTAGGACAGGGACAGGGGGCTAGCGGGAGCCTCCCGAGCTCCTACAATGAGCAGTTCTTC.

The CDR3 coding sequence is TGCGCCAGCGGGCCGGGACAATCACCCTCCTACGAGCAGTACTTC. It translates to CASGPGQSPSYEQYF. The chain joins TRBV5-1 to TRBJ2-7, with D maybe TRBD1 (6 bases). Trimming took off 7 bases at V and 0 bases at J, with 17 bases between the two ends. Per germline, CDR1 SGHRS and CDR2 YFSETQ. There are 15 residues in the CDR3.

The chain carries TRBV7-9 and TRBJ1-3; D is unresolved. The CDR3 has 12 residues. The V gene's germline CDR1 is SEHNR and CDR2 FQNEAQ (reference sequence). V lost 3 bases and J 6 bases, leaving 6 bases between the germline ends. Here the CDR3 reads CASSFAENTIYF. The CDR3 bases are TGTGCCAGCAGCTTCGCCGAAAACACCATATATTTT.

The V and J genes are TRBV5-1 and TRBJ1-1; D not certain. From germline, CDR1 is SGHRS and CDR2 YFSETQ. The length of the CDR3 is 15 residues. V was pared by 3 bases and J by 8 bases, with 20 bases between. CDR3 DNA sequence: TGCGCCAGCAGCTCAGCCTCTGATCCCCTGGGGGAAGCTTTCTTT. It codes for CASSSASDPLGEAFF.

The CDR3 DNA reads as TGTGCCAGCAGCGCTACTAGCAACAATGAGCAGTTCTTC. As protein: CASSATSNNEQFF. The gene calls are TRBV7-2 and TRBJ2-1, with D perhaps TRBD2 (6 bases). V lost 5 bases and J lost 5, with 10 bases in between. Germline CDR1 and CDR2: SGHTA and FQGNSA. This CDR3 region has 13 residues.

This clone showed up just once. J is TRBJ2-7 and V is TRBV7-2; the D is unclear. The CDR3 extends over 16 amino acids. The germline gives CDR1 SGHTA, CDR2 FQGNSA. Trimming shortened V by 1 base and J by 6 bases, and 19 bases separated the two germline ends. CDR3 region: CASSLGSQLPYGEQYF. CDR3 in DNA: TGTGCCAGCAGCTTAGGGTCTCAGCTCCCCTACGGCGAGCAGTACTTC.

The chain couples TRBV6-5 to TRBJ1-5; 7 bases are a match to TRBD1. The CDR3 has 15 residues. The V and J ends lost 0 bases and 6 bases, in that order; junction bases with no gene match: 5. The germline gives CDR1 MNHEY, CDR2 SVGAGI. The CDR3 DNA sequence: TGTGCCAGCAGTTACTCGGCGCCAGGGGGTCAGCCCCAGCATTTT. Its protein product is CASSYSAPGGQPQHF.

The chain carries TRBV28 and TRBJ2-7; no clear D. V dropped 7 bases and J dropped 6 bases, with 16 bases sitting between them. Per the germline V gene, CDR1 is MDHEN and CDR2 is SYDVKM. CDR3 length: 13 residues. The CDR3 loop reads CASTPQVGSEQYF. The CDR3 nucleotides are TGTGCCAGCACCCCCCAGGTGGGGTCCGAGCAGTACTTC.

For this clone: The same CDR3 can be traced to other DNA sequences in this sample. The chain combines TRBV6-5 with TRBJ2-3; D is undetermined. V shed 6 bases and J shed 0 bases, with 1 base lying between them. The CDR3 is 11 residues long. Per the germline V gene, CDR1 is MNHEY and CDR2 is SVGAGI. The CDR3 nucleotides read TGTGCCAGCAGGAGCACAGATACGCAGTATTTT. This encodes CASRSTDTQYF.